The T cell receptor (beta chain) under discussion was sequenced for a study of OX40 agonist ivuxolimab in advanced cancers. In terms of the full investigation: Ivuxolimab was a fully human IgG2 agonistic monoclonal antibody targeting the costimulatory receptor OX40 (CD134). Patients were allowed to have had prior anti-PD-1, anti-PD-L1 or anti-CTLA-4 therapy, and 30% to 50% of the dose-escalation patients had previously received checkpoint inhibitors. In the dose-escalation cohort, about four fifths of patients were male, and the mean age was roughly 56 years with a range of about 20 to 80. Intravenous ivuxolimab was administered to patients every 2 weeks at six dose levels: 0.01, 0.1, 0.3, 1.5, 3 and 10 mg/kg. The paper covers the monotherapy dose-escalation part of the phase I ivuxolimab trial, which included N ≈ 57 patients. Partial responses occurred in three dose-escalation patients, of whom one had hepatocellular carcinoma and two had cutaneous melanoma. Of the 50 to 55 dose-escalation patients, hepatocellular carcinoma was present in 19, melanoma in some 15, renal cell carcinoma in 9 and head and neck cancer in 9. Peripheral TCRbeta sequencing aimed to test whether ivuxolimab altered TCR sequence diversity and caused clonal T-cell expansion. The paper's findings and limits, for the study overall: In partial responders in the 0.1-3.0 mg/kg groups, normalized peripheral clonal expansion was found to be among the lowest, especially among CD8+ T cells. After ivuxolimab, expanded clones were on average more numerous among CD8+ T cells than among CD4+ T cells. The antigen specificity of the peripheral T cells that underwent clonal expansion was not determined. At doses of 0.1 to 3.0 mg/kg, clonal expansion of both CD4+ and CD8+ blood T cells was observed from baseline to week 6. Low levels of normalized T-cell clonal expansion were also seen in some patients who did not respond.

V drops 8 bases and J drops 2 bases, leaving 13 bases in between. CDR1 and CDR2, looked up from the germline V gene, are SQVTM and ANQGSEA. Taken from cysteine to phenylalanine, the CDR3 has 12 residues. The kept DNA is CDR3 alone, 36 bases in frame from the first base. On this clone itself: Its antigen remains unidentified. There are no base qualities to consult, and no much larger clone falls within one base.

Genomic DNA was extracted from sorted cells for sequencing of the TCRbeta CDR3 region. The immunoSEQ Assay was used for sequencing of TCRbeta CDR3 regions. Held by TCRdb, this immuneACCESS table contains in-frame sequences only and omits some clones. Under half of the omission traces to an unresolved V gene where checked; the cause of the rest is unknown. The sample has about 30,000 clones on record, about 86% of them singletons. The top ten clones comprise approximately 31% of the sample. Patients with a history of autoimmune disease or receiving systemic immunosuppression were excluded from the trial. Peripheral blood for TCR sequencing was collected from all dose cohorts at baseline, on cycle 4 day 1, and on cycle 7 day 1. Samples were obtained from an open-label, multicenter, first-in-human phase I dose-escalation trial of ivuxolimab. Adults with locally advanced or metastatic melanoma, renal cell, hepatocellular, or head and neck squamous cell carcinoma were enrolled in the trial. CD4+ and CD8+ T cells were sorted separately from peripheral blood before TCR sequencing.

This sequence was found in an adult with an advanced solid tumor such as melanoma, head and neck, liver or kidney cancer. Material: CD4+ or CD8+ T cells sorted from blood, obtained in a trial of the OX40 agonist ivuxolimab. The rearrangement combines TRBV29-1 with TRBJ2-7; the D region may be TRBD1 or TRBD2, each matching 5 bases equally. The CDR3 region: CSCTGTTYEQYF. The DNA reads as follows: TGCAGCTGCACCGGGACGACCTACGAGCAGTACTTC.